This entry lists 20 T cell receptor beta chains sequenced from one sample in a study of regulatory dendritic cells for organ transplantation. TCRdb's copy holds only in-frame clones and misses some; the assay was immunoSEQ multiplex PCR. In the table there are under 40,000 clones, about 93% of which are singletons. Sequenced input: naive CD8+ T cells from blood. Subset indicated: CD45RA+ naive T cells. Receptors were obtained from a human donor in good health.

The CDR3 DNA reads TGTGCCAGCACCCCTTCAAACACTGAAGCTTTCTTT. This encodes CASTPSNTEAFF. V is TRBV6-5 and J is TRBJ1-1, with D hard to call. The CDR3 sequence is 12 residues long. V was shortened by 7 bases and J by 2 bases, with 8 bases between the two germline ends. In germline, CDR1 is MNHEY, CDR2 SVGAGI.

The V call is TRBV12-5, the J call TRBJ1-5; D gene unclear. The germline CDR1 and CDR2 sequences are LGHNT and FRNRAP. The ends were cut back, 2 bases at V and 2 bases at J, with 7 bases in the middle. The CDR3 covers 14 residues. This CDR3 reads CASGLYWGNQPQHF. The CDR3 DNA is TGTGCTAGTGGTTTGTACTGGGGCAATCAGCCCCAGCATTTT.

This chain joins TRBV7-9 and TRBJ1-1; D ambiguous. Trimming removed 5 bases at V and 7 bases at J, with 14 bases between. Germline loops: CDR1 SEHNR, CDR2 FQNEAQ (reference sequence). CDR3 length: 13 amino acids. The CDR3, as DNA: TGTGCCAGCAGCCGGAGCGGGGTTGATGAAGCTTTCTTT. It yields the protein CASSRSGVDEAFF.

The chain links TRBV2 to TRBJ1-1; tentatively, D is TRBD1 (6 bases). V lost 8 bases to trimming and J lost 5 bases, with 9 bases between them. The CDR3 spans 11 residues. CDR1 and CDR2 from the germline V gene are SNHLY and FYNNEI. The CDR3 sequence: CASRRGTEAFF. In DNA, the CDR3 is TGTGCCAGCCGTAGGGGGACTGAAGCTTTCTTT.

CDR3 sequence reads: CAAWGQGNYEQYF. CDR3 coding DNA: TGTGCCGCATGGGGACAGGGAAACTACGAGCAGTACTTC. The chain has TRBV30 and TRBJ2-7; 9 bases agree with TRBD1. Germline V gene data show CDR1 as GTSNPN and CDR2 as SVGIG (reference sequence). The CDR3 length is 13 residues. The junction had 8 bases not matched to a gene; V was cut back by 8 bases and J by 3 bases. Combining the CDR3 with reference TRBV30 and TRBJ2-7 gives the whole variable domain SQTIHQWPATLVQPVGSPLSLECTVEGTSNPNLYWYRQAAGRGLQLLFYSVGIGQISSEVPQNLSASRPQDRQFILSSKKLLLSDSGFYLCAAWGQGNYEQYFGPGTRLTVT.

The chain is built from TRBV4-1 and TRBJ1-2; 9 bases line up with TRBD1. The CDR3 extends over 15 amino acids. Looked up from germline, CDR1 is MGHRA and CDR2 is YSYEKL. V lost 0 bases to trimming and J lost 7 bases; unmatched junction nucleotides: 6. The CDR3 is CASSQEHGTGSGYTF. CDR3 nucleotide sequence: TGCGCCAGCAGCCAAGAGCACGGGACAGGGTCTGGCTACACCTTC.

The V and J genes are TRBV11-3 and TRBJ2-2; no clear D. The CDR3 has 12 residues. Per germline, CDR1 SGHNT and CDR2 YENEEA. Deletions cut 7 bases from V and 0 bases from J, with 3 bases between. The CDR3 nucleotides are TGTGCCAGCATGTCGAACACCGGGGAGCTGTTTTTT. This sequence encodes CASMSNTGELFF.

The CDR3: CASSLGLAPYLGNEQFF. Here the CDR3 DNA reads TGTGCCAGCAGCTTAGGCCTAGCCCCCTACCTTGGGAATGAGCAGTTCTTC. The chain carries TRBV7-2 and TRBJ2-1; weak D call: TRBD2 (5 bases). CDR1 and CDR2 from the germline V gene are SGHTA and FQGNSA. The CDR3 is 17 residues long. V was cut by 1 base and J by 7 bases, with 20 bases left in between.

This chain connects TRBV7-8 to TRBJ2-1, with TRBD2 identical over 10 bases. This CDR3 has 16 amino acids. Per germline, CDR1 SGHVS and CDR2 FQNEAQ. Unmatched junction bases numbered 14, after V lost 7 bases and J lost 8 bases. The CDR3 sequence is CASTNKAASGSDEQFF. The CDR3 bases are TGTGCCAGCACCAACAAGGCGGCTAGCGGGAGCGATGAGCAGTTCTTC.

The rearrangement joins TRBV5-8 to TRBJ2-7; 8 bases are a match to TRBD1. The V and J ends lost 2 bases and 3 bases, in that order; junction bases with no gene match: 4. This CDR3 region has 14 residues. Germline CDR1 reads SGHTS; CDR2 reads YDEGEE. In DNA form, the CDR3 reads TGTGCCAGCAGCTTTATCGGACAGGGCTACGAGCAGTACTTC. Translation: CASSFIGQGYEQYF.

CDR3 region: CASSLTDGYEQYF. The DNA for the CDR3 is TGTGCCAGCAGCTTAACGGACGGCTACGAGCAGTACTTC. The rearrangement uses TRBV11-1 and TRBJ2-7; D unresolved. Per the germline V gene, CDR1 is SGHAT and CDR2 is FQDESV (reference sequence). V gave up 2 bases and J gave up 3 bases, with 8 bases separating them. There are 13 residues in the CDR3.

This CDR3 reads CAKAEQYF. CDR3 coding DNA: TGTGCTAAGGCCGAGCAGTACTTC. J is TRBJ2-7 and V is TRBV28; D gene unclear. CDR3 length: 8 amino acids. Germline V gene sequence: CDR1 MDHEN, CDR2 SYDVKM.

V gene TRBV19 combines with J gene TRBJ2-7, with D perhaps assigned TRBD1 or TRBD2 (6 bases each). Germline CDR1 is LNHDA and CDR2 is SQIVND (reference sequence). V gave up 3 bases and J gave up 3 bases, with 15 bases separating them. This CDR3 has 15 residues. The CDR3 spells CASSIFGGEIYEQYF. The CDR3 nucleotides read TGTGCCAGTAGTATCTTCGGGGGCGAAATCTACGAGCAGTACTTC.

This clone was detected a few times. V usage is TRBV19 and J usage is TRBJ1-4; D is possibly TRBD1 (6 bases). The CDR3 consists of 14 residues. The ends were cut back, 7 bases at V and 2 bases at J, with 11 bases in the middle. CDR1 and CDR2 (germline): LNHDA, SQIVND (reference sequence). The CDR3 protein is CASTGAGTNEKLFF. The CDR3 DNA is TGTGCCAGTACGGGGGCTGGGACTAATGAAAAACTGTTTTTT.

This rearrangement joins TRBV30 to TRBJ2-2; 11 nucleotides line up with TRBD1. The CDR3 runs 14 residues. Germline CDR1 is GTSNPN and CDR2 is SVGIG (reference sequence). V trimming: 8 bases; J trimming: 7 bases; junction bases outside the gene matches: 9. The CDR3: CAVVGQGGHGELFF. The CDR3 coding sequence is TGTGCCGTCGTGGGACAGGGGGGTCACGGGGAGCTGTTTTTT.

This clone has only one observation. The V call is TRBV9, the J call TRBJ1-2; D is uncertain. V dropped 1 base and J dropped 10 bases, with 14 bases sitting between them. Germline V gene sequence: CDR1 SGDLS, CDR2 YYNGEE. The CDR3 sequence is 13 residues long. CDR3 amino acids: CASSVPPDGIYTF. CDR3 nucleotide sequence: TGTGCCAGCAGCGTACCCCCGGACGGGATCTACACCTTC.

The chain links TRBV27 to TRBJ2-7; 8 nucleotides align to TRBD1. Germline V gene data show CDR1 as MNHEY and CDR2 as SMNVEV (reference sequence). The CDR3 length is 13 residues. The trim removed 4 bases at V and 6 bases at J, leaving 5 bases unmatched. Here the CDR3 reads CASSSLTGGEQYF. The CDR3 DNA is TGTGCCAGCAGTTCCCTTACAGGGGGCGAGCAGTACTTC.

The chain recombines TRBV5-1 with TRBJ2-2; D might be TRBD1 (6 bases). There are 14 residues in the CDR3. V was clipped by 3 bases and J by 3 bases, with 9 bases between them. CDR1 and CDR2 (germline): SGHRS, YFSETQ. CDR3 DNA: TGCGCCAGCAGCTCAGGGGTCGACACCGGGGAGCTGTTTTTT. Protein product: CASSSGVDTGELFF. The variable domain in full, with the rest retrieved from reference TRBV5-1 and TRBJ2-2, is KAGVTQTPRYLIKTRGQQVTLSCSPISGHRSVSWYQQTPGQGLQFLFEYFSETQRNKGNFPGRFSGRQFSNSRSEMNVSTLELGDSALYLCASSSGVDTGELFFGEGSRLTVL.

Here the CDR3 reads CASSQEWDRATETQYF. As DNA, the CDR3 is TGCGCCAGCAGTCAGGAATGGGACAGGGCAACGGAGACCCAGTACTTC. J is TRBJ2-5 and V is TRBV23-1, with 9 bases that match TRBD1. TRBV23-1 is noted as an ORF with a role that remains uncertain. The length of the CDR3 is 16 residues. With 3 bases clipped from V and 5 bases from J, the junction kept 10 bases outside the gene matches.

Remarks on this clone: Germline is not matched at one junction end, which may reflect a read error. CDR3 residues: CASSPRDRISYNEQFF. The CDR3 nucleotides read TGTGCTAGCAGCCCCCGGGACAGGATCTCCTACAATGAGCAGTTCTTC. This sequence joins TRBV7-7 and TRBJ2-1, with 8 bases matching TRBD1. CDR1 SSHAT and CDR2 FNYEAQ come from the germline V gene (reference sequence). The CDR3 contains 16 residues. The whole variable domain, filled in from reference TRBV7-7 and TRBJ2-1, reads GAGVSQSPRYKVTKRGQDVTLRCDPISSHATLYWYQQALGQGPEFLTYFNYEAQPDKSGLPSDRFSAERPEGSISTLTIQRTEQRDSAMYRCASSPRDRISYNEQFFGPGTRLTVL.